The clone carrying this TCR beta chain was counted many times. Per the germline V gene, CDR1 is SGHTA and CDR2 is FQGNSA. V was clipped by 4 bases and J by 3 bases; unmatched bases: 6. The CDR3 is made up of 15 amino acids. This sample was taken from a study of blood T cells in healthy people across ages. Sample-barcoded 5' priming and a J-beta primer mix drove a second PCR of roughly 6 to 12 cycles. Template switching added a 12-random-nucleotide identifier to every cDNA molecule. TCRdb processed the 5' RACE reads anew with MiXCR; each CDR3 protein has one entry. This sample has about 730,000 distinct CDR3 sequences, with roughly 47% found just once.

The chain couples TRBV7-2 to TRBJ2-1; 7 bases line up with TRBD2. The clonotype was recovered from a woman in her fifties or sixties in good health. The source material was blood. Written as DNA, the CDR3 is TGTGCCAGCAGCTCTACTAGCGATAGCTACAATGAGCAGTTCTTC. Translation gives CASSSTSDSYNEQFF.